This TCR beta chain was identified in a study of OX40 agonist ivuxolimab in advanced cancers. Whole-study context: Hepatocellular carcinoma, melanoma, renal cell or head and neck cancer occurred in dose-escalation patients.

Method: immunoSEQ multiplex PCR; TCRdb's copy keeps in-frame clones and lacks some. The sample holds about 29,000 clones, about 90% seen once. Notes on the study in general: Circulating CD4+ and CD8+ T cells showed clonal expansion by week 6 at 0.1 to 3.0 mg/kg.

This clone has a single count. Antigen unknown. With V trimmed by 4 bases and J by 2 bases, 2 bases remained unmatched. Germline values: CDR1 MNHEY, CDR2 SVGAGI. The CDR3 length is 14 residues. The receptor's source is an adult with an advanced solid tumor such as melanoma, head and neck, liver or kidney cancer. The sequencing used CD4+ or CD8+ T cells sorted from blood, collected in a trial of the OX40 agonist ivuxolimab. The V gene is TRBV6-5, the J gene TRBJ2-1; 7 positions match TRBD2. CDR3 bases: TGTGCCAGCAGTTGGGGGGGAGCCTACAATGAGCAGTTCTTC. This sequence encodes CASSWGGAYNEQFF.